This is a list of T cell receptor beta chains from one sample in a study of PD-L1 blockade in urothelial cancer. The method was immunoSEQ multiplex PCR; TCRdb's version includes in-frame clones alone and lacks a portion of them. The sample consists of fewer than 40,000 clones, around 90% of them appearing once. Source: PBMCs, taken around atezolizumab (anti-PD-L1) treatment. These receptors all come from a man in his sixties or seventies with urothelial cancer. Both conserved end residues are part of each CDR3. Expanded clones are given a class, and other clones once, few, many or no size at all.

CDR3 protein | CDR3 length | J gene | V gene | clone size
CASSPPGRGYEQYF | 14 | TRBJ2-7 | TRBV4-1 | -
CASSQRARGIDTQYF | 15 | TRBJ2-3 | TRBV7-2 | once
CAISEGGLAGLGRYEQYF | 18 | TRBJ2-7 | TRBV10-3 | -
CASSPREAVDTQYF | 14 | TRBJ2-3 | TRBV9 | -
CASSLTASLPTDTQYF | 16 | TRBJ2-3 | TRBV7-3 | -
CASSLGRRGYEQYF | 14 | TRBJ2-7 | TRBV27 | -
CASSRERPPYEQYF | 14 | TRBJ2-7 | TRBV19 | -
CASSADSRSTEAFF | 14 | TRBJ1-1 | TRBV6-6 | -
CASSIDTRGAYNEQFF | 16 | TRBJ2-1 | TRBV19 | -
CASSLSPWTGGRNEQFF | 17 | TRBJ2-1 | TRBV28 | -
CASSKFGVVAFF | 12 | TRBJ1-1 | TRBV21-1 | once
CACISGGTDTQYF | 13 | TRBJ2-3 | TRBV28 | -
CASSKIKLAAYEQYF | 15 | TRBJ2-7 | TRBV21-1 | -
CASSEWDRATYTF | 13 | TRBJ1-2 | TRBV25-1 | few
CASSIYHGGRIGNEQFF | 17 | TRBJ2-1 | TRBV19 | -
CASKGGAGEKLFF | 13 | TRBJ1-4 | TRBV6-5 | once
CASSLGGRGLEGYTF | 15 | TRBJ1-2 | TRBV5-4 | -
CASSLGTSVSYEQYF | 15 | TRBJ2-7 | TRBV28 | -
CASSYSVASSYNEQFF | 16 | TRBJ2-1 | TRBV6-5 | -
CASTPGLNYGYTF | 13 | TRBJ1-2 | TRBV28 | -
CASRTDREYGYTF | 13 | TRBJ1-2 | TRBV5-1 | few
CASSVAASGSQTQYF | 15 | TRBJ2-5 | TRBV9 | -
CASSPRKTGSLYEQYF | 16 | TRBJ2-7 | TRBV18 | -
CASSGTGTGVYEQYF | 15 | TRBJ2-7 | TRBV25-1 | -
CAWSPGTVAEAFF | 13 | TRBJ1-1 | TRBV30 | -
CASSGQGDGGEQFF | 14 | TRBJ2-1 | TRBV25-1 | -
CASSLWGGSMNTEAFF | 16 | TRBJ1-1 | TRBV5-1 | -
CASSTSRDRGPVSYEQYF | 18 | TRBJ2-7 | TRBV19 | -
CASSLTGGEYEQYF | 14 | TRBJ2-7 | TRBV7-2 | -
CASSKGGNNEQFF | 13 | TRBJ2-1 | TRBV10-1 | few
CASSYGWPNTEAFF | 14 | TRBJ1-1 | TRBV6-6 | -
CASSSTYEIVFNEQFF | 16 | TRBJ2-1 | TRBV2 | -
CSALEYNEQFF | 11 | TRBJ2-1 | TRBV20-1 | -
CATSSLDEAFF | 11 | TRBJ1-1 | TRBV15 | few
CASSAQSSVTEAFF | 14 | TRBJ1-1 | TRBV7-9 | -
CASSVTSGRHNEQFF | 15 | TRBJ2-1 | TRBV9 | once
CASSSPGLAEYEQYF | 15 | TRBJ2-7 | TRBV6-5 | -
CASSYQRGKPYEQYF | 15 | TRBJ2-7 | TRBV6-5 | -
CASSPTDQPQHF | 12 | TRBJ1-5 | TRBV7-9 | -
CASSEKQATYGYTF | 14 | TRBJ1-2 | TRBV2 | -
CASSWGLAGTAGELFF | 16 | TRBJ2-2 | TRBV11-2 | -
CASSSPGDTGELFF | 14 | TRBJ2-2 | TRBV28 | -
CASSLSPGALTDTQYF | 16 | TRBJ2-3 | TRBV5-5 | -
CASSESLGEQYF | 12 | TRBJ2-7 | TRBV10-1 | once
CASSWTGADSPQHF | 14 | TRBJ1-5 | TRBV5-1 | -
CASSTGTAQETQYF | 14 | TRBJ2-5 | TRBV5-1 | once
CASSLVLGGRGSGGYTF | 17 | TRBJ1-2 | TRBV7-2 | -
CASSYSYRGGETQYF | 15 | TRBJ2-5 | TRBV6-5 | -
CASSLAGRAHEQYF | 14 | TRBJ2-7 | TRBV11-3 | -